This TCR beta chain was retrieved from a study of blood T cell repertoires in COVID-19. The CDR3 extends over 17 amino acids. The germline V gene encodes CDR1 DFQATT and CDR2 SNEGSKA (reference sequence). The J segment lost 1 base and the V segment lost 3 bases, leaving 9 bases of the junction unmatched. The assay was immunoSEQ multiplex PCR, and TCRdb's table has in-frame clones only and misses some. This table holds about 210,000 clones, 80% to 90% found once. The sequence was collected from a middle-aged man with active or convalescent COVID-19. The sample was peripheral blood. The chain couples TRBV20-1 to TRBJ2-3; 11 bases are a match to TRBD2. The CDR3 DNA reads TGCAGTGCTAGTTTACTAGCGGGGGCCCACCGCACAGATACGCAGTATTTT. Translated, it gives CSASLLAGAHRTDTQYF.